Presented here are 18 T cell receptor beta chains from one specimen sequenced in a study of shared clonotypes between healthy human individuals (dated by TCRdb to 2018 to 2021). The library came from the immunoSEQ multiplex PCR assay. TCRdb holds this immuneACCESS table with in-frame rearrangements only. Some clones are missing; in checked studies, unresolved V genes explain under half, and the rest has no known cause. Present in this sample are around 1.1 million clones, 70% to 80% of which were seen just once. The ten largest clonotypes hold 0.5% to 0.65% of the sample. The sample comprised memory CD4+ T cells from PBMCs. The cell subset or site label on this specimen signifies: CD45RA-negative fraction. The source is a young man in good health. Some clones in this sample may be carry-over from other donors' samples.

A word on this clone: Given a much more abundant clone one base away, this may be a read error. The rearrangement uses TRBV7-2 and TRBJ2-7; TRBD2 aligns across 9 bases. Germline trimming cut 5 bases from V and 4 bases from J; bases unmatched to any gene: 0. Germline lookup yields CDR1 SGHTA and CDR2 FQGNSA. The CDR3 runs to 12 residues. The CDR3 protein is CASSTSGYEQYF. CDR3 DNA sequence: TGTGCCAGCAGCACTAGCGGGTACGAGCAGTACTTC.

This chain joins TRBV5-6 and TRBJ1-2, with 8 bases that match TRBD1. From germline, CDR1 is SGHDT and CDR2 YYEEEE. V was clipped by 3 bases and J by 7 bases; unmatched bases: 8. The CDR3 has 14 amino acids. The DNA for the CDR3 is TGTGCCAGCAGCTCGAAAGGGACAGGAGGTGGCTACACCTTC. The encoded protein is CASSSKGTGGGYTF. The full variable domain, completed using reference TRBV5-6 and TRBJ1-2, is DAGVTQSPTHLIKTRGQQVTLRCSPKSGHDTVSWYQQALGQGPQFIFQYYEEEERQRGNFPDRFSGHQFPNYSSELNVNALLLGDSALYLCASSSKGTGGGYTFGSGTRLTVV.

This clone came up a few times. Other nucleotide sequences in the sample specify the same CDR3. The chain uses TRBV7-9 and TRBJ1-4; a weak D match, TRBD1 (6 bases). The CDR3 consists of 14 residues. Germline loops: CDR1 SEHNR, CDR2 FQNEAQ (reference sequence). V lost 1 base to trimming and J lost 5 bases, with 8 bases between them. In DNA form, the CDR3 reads TGTGCCAGCAGCTTAGGCAGGGGCAATGAAAAACTGTTTTTT. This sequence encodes CASSLGRGNEKLFF.

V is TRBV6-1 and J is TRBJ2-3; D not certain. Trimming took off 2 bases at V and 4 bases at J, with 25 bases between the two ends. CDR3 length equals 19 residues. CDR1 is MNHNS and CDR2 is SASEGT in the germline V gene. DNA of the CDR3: TGTGCCAGCAGTGAAAGGGTCTCATCCGCGTTGGGTGGCCCAGATACGCAGTATTTT. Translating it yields CASSERVSSALGGPDTQYF.

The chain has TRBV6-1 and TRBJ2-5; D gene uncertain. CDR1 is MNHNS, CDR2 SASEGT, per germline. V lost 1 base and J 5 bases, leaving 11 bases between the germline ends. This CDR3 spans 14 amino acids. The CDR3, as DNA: TGTGCCAGCAGTGAAGAGGCAGGCAGGGAGACCCAGTACTTC. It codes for CASSEEAGRETQYF.

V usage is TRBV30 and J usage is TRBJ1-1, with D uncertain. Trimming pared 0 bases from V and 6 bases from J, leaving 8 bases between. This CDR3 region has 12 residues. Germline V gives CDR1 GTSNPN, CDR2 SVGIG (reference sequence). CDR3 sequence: CAWSVSEAEAFF. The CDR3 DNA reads TGTGCCTGGAGTGTCAGTGAGGCTGAAGCTTTCTTT.

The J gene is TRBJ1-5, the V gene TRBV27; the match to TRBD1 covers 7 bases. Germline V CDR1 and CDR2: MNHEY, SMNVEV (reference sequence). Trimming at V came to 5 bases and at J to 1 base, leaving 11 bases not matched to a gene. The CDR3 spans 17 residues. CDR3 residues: CASSPRQGRFSNQPQHF. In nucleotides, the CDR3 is TGTGCCAGCAGTCCCCGACAGGGAAGGTTCAGCAATCAGCCCCAGCATTTT.

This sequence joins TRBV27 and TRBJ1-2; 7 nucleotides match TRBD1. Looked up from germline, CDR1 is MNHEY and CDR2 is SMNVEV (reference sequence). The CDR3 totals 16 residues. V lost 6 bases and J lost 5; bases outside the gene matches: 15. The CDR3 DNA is TGTGCCAGCAGCACCCACGGGACAGATTTTCCGTATGGCTACACCTTC. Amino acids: CASSTHGTDFPYGYTF.

The CDR3: CASTPGRQETQYF. DNA of the CDR3: TGTGCCAGCACACCCGGACGCCAAGAGACCCAGTACTTC. The gene calls are TRBV6-5 and TRBJ2-5; D call uncertain. Germline loops: CDR1 MNHEY, CDR2 SVGAGI. The CDR3 totals 13 residues. V gave up 7 bases and J gave up 1 base, with 10 bases separating them.

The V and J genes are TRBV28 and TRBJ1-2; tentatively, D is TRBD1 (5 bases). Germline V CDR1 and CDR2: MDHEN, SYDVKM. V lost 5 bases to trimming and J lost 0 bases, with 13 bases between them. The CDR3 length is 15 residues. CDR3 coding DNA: TGTGCCAGCAGTACCTCCCCCAGGGCTAACTATGGCTACACCTTC. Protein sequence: CASSTSPRANYGYTF.

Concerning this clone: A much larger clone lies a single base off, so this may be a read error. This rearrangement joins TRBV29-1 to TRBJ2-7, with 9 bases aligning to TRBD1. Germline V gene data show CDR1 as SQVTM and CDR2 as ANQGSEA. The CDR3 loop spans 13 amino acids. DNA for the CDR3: TGCAGCGTTAGGACAGGGGTGACCTACGGGCAGTACTTC. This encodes CSVRTGVTYGQYF.

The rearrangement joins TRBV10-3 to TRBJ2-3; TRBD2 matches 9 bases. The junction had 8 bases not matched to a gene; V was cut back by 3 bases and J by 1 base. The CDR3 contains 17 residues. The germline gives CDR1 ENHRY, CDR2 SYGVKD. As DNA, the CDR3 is TGTGCCATCAGTGACCCATCGGCTAGCGGGGGCACAGATACGCAGTATTTT. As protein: CAISDPSASGGTDTQYF.

For the CDR3, the DNA is TGTGCCATCGACAGCGCGTCCTACGAGCAGTACTTC. It specifies CAIDSASYEQYF. The chain couples TRBV2 to TRBJ2-7, with D possibly TRBD1 on 5 matching bases. This CDR3 contains 12 residues. The ends were cut back, 10 bases at V and 1 base at J, with 11 bases in the middle. CDR1 is SNHLY, CDR2 FYNNEI, per germline. Together with reference TRBV2 and TRBJ2-7, the CDR3 gives the full variable domain: EPEVTQTPSHQVTQMGQEVILRCVPISNHLYFYWYRQILGQKVEFLVSFYNNEISEKSEIFDDQFSVERPDGSNFTLKIRSTKLEDSAMYFCAIDSASYEQYFGPGTRLTVT.

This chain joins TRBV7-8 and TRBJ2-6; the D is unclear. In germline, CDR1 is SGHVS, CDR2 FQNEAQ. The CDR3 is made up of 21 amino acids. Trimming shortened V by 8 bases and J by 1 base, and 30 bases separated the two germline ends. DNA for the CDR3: TGTGCCAGCGCACCCCTCCCCTTGGTAGCTATAGAAGTTTCTGGGGCCAACGTCCTGACTTTC. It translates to CASAPLPLVAIEVSGANVLTF.

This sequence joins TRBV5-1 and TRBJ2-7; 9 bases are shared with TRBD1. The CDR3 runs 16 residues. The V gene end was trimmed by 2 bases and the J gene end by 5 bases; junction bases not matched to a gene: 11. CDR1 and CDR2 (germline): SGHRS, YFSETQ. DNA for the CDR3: TGCGCCAGCAGCTTTATACCGGGACAGGGAGACAACGAGCAGTACTTC. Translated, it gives CASSFIPGQGDNEQYF. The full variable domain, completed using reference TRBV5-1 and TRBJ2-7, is KAGVTQTPRYLIKTRGQQVTLSCSPISGHRSVSWYQQTPGQGLQFLFEYFSETQRNKGNFPGRFSGRQFSNSRSEMNVSTLELGDSALYLCASSFIPGQGDNEQYFGPGTRLTVT.

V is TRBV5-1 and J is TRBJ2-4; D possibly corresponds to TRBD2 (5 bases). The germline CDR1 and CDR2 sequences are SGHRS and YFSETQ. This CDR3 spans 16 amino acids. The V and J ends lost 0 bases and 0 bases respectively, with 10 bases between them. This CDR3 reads CASSLGSGLAKNIQYF. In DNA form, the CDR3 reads TGCGCCAGCAGCTTGGGAAGCGGACTAGCCAAAAACATTCAGTACTTC.

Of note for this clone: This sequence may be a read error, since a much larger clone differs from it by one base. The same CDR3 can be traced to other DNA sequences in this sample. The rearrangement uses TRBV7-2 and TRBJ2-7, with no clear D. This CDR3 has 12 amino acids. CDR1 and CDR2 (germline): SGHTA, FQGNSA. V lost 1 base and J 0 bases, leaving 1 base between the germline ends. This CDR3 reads CASSLVSYEQYF. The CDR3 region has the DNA TGTGCCAGCAGCTTAGTCTCCTACGAGCAGTACTTC.

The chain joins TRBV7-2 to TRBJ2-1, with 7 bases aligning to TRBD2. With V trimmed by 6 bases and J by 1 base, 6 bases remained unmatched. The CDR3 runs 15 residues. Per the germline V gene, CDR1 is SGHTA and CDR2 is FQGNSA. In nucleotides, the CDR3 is TGTGCCAGCAGATTACTAGCGCCTTCCTACAATGAGCAGTTCTTC. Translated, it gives CASRLLAPSYNEQFF.